This is a list of T cell receptor beta chains from one sample in a study of T-cell memory formation after mild COVID-19. One entry per CDR3 protein results from TCRdb running MiXCR on the 5' RACE reads. This table has hundreds of thousands of distinct CDR3 sequences, 20% to 25% appearing once. The sequencing sample was made of PBMCs or a T cell subset sorted from them (not recorded which). All receptors derive from a man younger than 35 who had mild COVID-19 (a few samples of this study predate the infection). Cell type and time point are not known. CDR3s include the opening cysteine and the closing phenylalanine or tryptophan. A D gene is named only where the DNA matches it firmly. The size of a clone is reported for some rows only, either as once, few or many, or as a class for expanded clones.

>few|TRBJ1-1|15|-|TRBV18
TGTGCCAGCTCTGATACAGAAAACCCCAACACTGAAGCTTTCTTT
CASSDTENPNTEAFF
>few|TRBJ2-7|14|TRBD2|TRBV5-1
TGCGCCAGCAGCCCGGATGGGGGGGGCTACGAGCAGTACTTC
CASSPDGGGYEQYF
>few|TRBJ2-3|16|TRBD2|TRBV7-8
TGTGCCAGCAGCCTCGGACTAGCGCTGGGCACAGATACGCAGTATTTT
CASSLGLALGTDTQYF
>few|TRBJ2-5|11|-|TRBV6-2/TRBV6-3
TGTGCCAGCAGTTATACCAAGACCCAGTACTTC
CASSYTKTQYF
>-|TRBJ1-2|12|TRBD1|TRBV12-3/TRBV12-4
TGTGCCAGCAGTCAGGGGGCTCAGGGCTACACCTTC
CASSQGAQGYTF
>-|TRBJ1-2|16|-|TRBV2
TGTGCCAGCAGTGAAGCCGGGAGCCGAACTAACTATGGCTACACCTTC
CASSEAGSRTNYGYTF
>-|TRBJ1-2|14|-|TRBV3-1
TGTGCCAGCAGCCCCCATGGGGGGCCCTATGGCTACACCTTC
CASSPHGGPYGYTF
>few|TRBJ1-5|13|-|TRBV4-3
TGCGCCAGCAGCCCCGGAGAAGGTCAGCCCCAGCATTTT
CASSPGEGQPQHF
>-|TRBJ2-3|12|-|TRBV28
TGTGCCAGTGAGAGCTTGGCAGATACGCAGTATTTT
CASESLADTQYF
>-|TRBJ2-2|15|-|TRBV12-3/TRBV12-4
TGTGCCAGCAGTTCCTCCGGGCCTAAGGGAGGGGAGCTGTTTTTT
CASSSSGPKGGELFF
>few|TRBJ2-1|13|-|TRBV28
TGTGCCAGCCGAAGACGGGCCTACAATGAGCAGTTCTTC
CASRRRAYNEQFF
>many|TRBJ2-1|15|TRBD2|TRBV5-1
TGCGCCAGCAGCATACTAGCGGGGGCCCACAATGAGCAGTTCTTC
CASSILAGAHNEQFF
>-|TRBJ1-2|12|TRBD1|TRBV19
TGTGCCAGTAGGGACAGGGGGTATGGCTACACCTTC
CASRDRGYGYTF
>few|TRBJ1-1|14|TRBD1|TRBV3-1
TGTGCCAGCGAAAACGGACAGGGGAACACTGAAGCTTTCTTT
CASENGQGNTEAFF
>-|TRBJ2-2|19|TRBD2|TRBV6-2/TRBV6-3
TGTGCCAGCAGTTACCCGTGGACTAGCGGGGGGACCAACACCGGGGAGCTGTTTTTT
CASSYPWTSGGTNTGELFF